This TCR beta chain was sequenced during a study of OX40 agonist ivuxolimab in advanced cancers. The wider study: Partial responses were achieved by three patients, one with hepatocellular carcinoma and two with cutaneous melanoma. Study results and caveats: Within 6 weeks, CD4+ and CD8+ blood T cells expanded clonally at 0.1 to 3.0 mg/kg. In general, CD8+ T cells held more expanded clones than CD4+ did, on average.

The method was immunoSEQ multiplex PCR; TCRdb's version includes in-frame clones alone and lacks a portion of them. The repertoire holds more than 80,000 clones, with about 90% as singletons. To note about this clone: Its antigen is currently unknown.

Germline loops: CDR1 SGDLS, CDR2 YYNGEE. CDR3 length: 12 residues. V lost 3 bases, J lost 1 base, and 1 base lay in between. The chain carries TRBV9 and TRBJ2-2; D gene unclear. Source: CD4+ or CD8+ T cells sorted from blood, taken in a trial of the OX40 agonist ivuxolimab. The sequence derives from an adult with an advanced solid tumor such as melanoma, head and neck, liver or kidney cancer. CDR3 amino acids: CASSGNTGELFF. The CDR3 DNA reads as TGTGCCAGCAGCGGGAACACCGGGGAGCTGTTTTTT.